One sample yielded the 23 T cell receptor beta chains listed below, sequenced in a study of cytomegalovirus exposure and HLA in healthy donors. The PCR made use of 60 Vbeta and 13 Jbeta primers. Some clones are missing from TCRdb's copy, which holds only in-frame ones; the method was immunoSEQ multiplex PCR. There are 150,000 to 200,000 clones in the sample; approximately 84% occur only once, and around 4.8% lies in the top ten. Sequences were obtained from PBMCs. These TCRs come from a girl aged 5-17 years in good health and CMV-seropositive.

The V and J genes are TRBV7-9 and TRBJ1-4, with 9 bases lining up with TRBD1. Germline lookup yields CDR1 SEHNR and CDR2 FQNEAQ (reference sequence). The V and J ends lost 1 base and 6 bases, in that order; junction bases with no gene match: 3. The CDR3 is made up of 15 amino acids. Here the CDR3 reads CASSLGGTGYEKLFF. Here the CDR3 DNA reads TGTGCCAGCAGCTTAGGAGGGACAGGGTATGAAAAACTGTTTTTT.

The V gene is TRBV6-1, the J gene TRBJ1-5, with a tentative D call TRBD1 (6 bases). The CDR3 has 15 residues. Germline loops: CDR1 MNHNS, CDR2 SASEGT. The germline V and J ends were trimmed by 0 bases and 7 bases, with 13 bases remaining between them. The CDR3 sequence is CASSEAGGALQPQHF. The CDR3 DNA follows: TGTGCCAGCAGTGAAGCGGGGGGGGCTCTACAGCCCCAGCATTTT.

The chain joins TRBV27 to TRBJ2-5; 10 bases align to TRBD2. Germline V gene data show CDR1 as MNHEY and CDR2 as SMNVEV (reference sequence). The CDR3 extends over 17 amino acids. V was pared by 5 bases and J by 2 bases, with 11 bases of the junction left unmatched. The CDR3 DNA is TGTGCCAGCAGTCAGACCCTAGCGGGGGTGTATCAAGAGACCCAGTACTTC. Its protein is CASSQTLAGVYQETQYF.

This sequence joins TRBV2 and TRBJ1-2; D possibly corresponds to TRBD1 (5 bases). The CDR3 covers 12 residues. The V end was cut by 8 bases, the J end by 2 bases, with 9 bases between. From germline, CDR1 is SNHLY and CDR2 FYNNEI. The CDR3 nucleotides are TGTGCCAGCGTCCGGGGGAACTATGGCTACACCTTC. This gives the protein CASVRGNYGYTF. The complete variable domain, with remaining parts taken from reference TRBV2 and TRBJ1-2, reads EPEVTQTPSHQVTQMGQEVILRCVPISNHLYFYWYRQILGQKVEFLVSFYNNEISEKSEIFDDQFSVERPDGSNFTLKIRSTKLEDSAMYFCASVRGNYGYTFGSGTRLTVV.

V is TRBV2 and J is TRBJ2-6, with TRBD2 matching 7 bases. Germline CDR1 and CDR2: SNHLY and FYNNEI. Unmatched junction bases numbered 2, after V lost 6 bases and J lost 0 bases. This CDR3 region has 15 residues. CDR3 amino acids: CASSGGSSGANVLTF. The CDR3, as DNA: TGTGCCAGCAGCGGGGGGTCCTCTGGGGCCAACGTCCTGACTTTC.

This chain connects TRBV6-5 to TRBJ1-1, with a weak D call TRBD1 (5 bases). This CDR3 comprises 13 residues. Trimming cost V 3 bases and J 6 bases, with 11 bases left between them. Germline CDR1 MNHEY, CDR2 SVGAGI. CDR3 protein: CASSYAGKPEAFF. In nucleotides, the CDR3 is TGTGCCAGCAGTTATGCAGGGAAGCCTGAAGCTTTCTTT.

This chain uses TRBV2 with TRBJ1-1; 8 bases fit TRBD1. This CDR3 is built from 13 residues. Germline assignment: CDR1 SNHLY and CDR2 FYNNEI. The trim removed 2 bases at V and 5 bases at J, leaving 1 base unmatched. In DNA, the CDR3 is TGTGCCAGCAGTGAACGGGACAGGACTGAAGCTTTCTTT. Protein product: CASSERDRTEAFF.

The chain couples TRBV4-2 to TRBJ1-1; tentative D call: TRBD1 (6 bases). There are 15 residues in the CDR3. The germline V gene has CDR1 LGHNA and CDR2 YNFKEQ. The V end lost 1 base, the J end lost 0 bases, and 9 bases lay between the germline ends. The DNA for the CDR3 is TGTGCCAGCAGCCAAGTAGGACAGTTGAACACTGAAGCTTTCTTT. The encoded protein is CASSQVGQLNTEAFF.

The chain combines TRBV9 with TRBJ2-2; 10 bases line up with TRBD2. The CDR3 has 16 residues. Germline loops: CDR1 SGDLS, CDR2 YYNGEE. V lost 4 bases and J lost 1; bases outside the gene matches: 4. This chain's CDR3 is CASSPTSGENTGELFF. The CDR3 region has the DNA TGTGCCAGCAGCCCTACTAGCGGGGAGAACACCGGGGAGCTGTTTTTT.

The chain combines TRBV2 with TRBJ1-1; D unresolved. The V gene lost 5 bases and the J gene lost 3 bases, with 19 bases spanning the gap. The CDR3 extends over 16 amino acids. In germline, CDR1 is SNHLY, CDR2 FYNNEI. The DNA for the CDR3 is TGTGCCAGCAGTCCCGGTATTTTTGTGGAGGACACTGAAGCTTTCTTT. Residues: CASSPGIFVEDTEAFF.

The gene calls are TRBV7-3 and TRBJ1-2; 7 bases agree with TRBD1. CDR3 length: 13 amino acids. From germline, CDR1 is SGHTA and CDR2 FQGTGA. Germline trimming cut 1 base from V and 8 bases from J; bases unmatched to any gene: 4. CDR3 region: CASSLRQGSGYTF. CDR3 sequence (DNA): TGTGCCAGCAGCTTAAGACAGGGAAGCGGCTACACCTTC.

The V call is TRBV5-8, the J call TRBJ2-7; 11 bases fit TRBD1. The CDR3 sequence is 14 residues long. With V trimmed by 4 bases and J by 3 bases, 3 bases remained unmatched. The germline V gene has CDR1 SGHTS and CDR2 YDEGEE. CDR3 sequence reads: CASSIGTGGYEQYF. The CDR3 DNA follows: TGTGCCAGCAGCATTGGGACAGGGGGCTACGAGCAGTACTTC.

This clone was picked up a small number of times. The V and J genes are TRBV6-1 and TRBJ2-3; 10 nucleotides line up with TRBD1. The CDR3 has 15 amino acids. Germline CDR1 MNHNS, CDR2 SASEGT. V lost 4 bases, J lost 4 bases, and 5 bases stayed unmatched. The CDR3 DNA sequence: TGTGCCAGCAGTGCCTCAGGGACAGGGGCAGATACGCAGTATTTT. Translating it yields CASSASGTGADTQYF.

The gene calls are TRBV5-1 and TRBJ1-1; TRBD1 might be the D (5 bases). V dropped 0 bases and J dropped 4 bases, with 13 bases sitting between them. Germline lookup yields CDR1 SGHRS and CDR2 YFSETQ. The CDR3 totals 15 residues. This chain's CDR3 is CASSLAGQGSTEAFF. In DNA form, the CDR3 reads TGCGCCAGCAGCTTGGCCGGGCAGGGAAGCACTGAAGCTTTCTTT.

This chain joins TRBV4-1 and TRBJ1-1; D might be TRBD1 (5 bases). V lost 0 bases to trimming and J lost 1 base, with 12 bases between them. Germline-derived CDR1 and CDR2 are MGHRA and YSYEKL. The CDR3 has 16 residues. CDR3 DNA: TGCGCCAGCAGCCAAGATGGGGGGATAGGGAACACTGAAGCTTTCTTT. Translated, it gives CASSQDGGIGNTEAFF.

In DNA form, the CDR3 reads TGTGCCAGCAGCAACGCACTAGCGGGGGACTCCTACGAGCAGTACTTC. This translates into CASSNALAGDSYEQYF. The chain links TRBV7-9 to TRBJ2-7; 11 positions match TRBD2. CDR3 length equals 16 residues. Germline-derived CDR1 and CDR2 are SEHNR and FQNEAQ (reference sequence). The V and J ends lost 5 bases and 0 bases, in that order; junction bases with no gene match: 6. The entire variable domain, with the rest obtained from reference TRBV7-9 and TRBJ2-7, is as follows: DTGVSQNPRHKITKRGQNVTFRCDPISEHNRLYWYRQTLGQGPEFLTYFQNEAQLEKSRLLSDRFSAERPKGSFSTLEIQRTEQGDSAMYLCASSNALAGDSYEQYFGPGTRLTVT.

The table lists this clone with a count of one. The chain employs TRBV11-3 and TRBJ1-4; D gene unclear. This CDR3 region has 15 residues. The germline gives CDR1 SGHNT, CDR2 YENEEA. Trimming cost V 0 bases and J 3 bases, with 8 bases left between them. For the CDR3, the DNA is TGTGCCAGCAGCTTAGACACGGGAGCTAATGAAAAACTGTTTTTT. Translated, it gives CASSLDTGANEKLFF.

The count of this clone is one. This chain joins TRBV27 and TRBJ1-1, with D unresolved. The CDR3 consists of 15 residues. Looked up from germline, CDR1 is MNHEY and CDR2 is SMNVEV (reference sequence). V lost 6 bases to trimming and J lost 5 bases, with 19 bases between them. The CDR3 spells CASSSLGGLRTEAFF. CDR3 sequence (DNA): TGTGCCAGCAGCTCCTTAGGAGGGTTAAGAACTGAAGCTTTCTTT.

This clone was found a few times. CDR3 nucleotides: TGTGCCATTTCACGGGGGGACCAAGAGACCCAGTACTTC. This codes for CAISRGDQETQYF. The chain combines TRBV10-3 with TRBJ2-5, with TRBD2 matching over 7 bases. Trimming cost V 9 bases and J 0 bases; bases outside gene matches: 4. Germline V gene lookup returns CDR1 ENHRY and CDR2 SYGVKD. The CDR3 is 13 residues long.

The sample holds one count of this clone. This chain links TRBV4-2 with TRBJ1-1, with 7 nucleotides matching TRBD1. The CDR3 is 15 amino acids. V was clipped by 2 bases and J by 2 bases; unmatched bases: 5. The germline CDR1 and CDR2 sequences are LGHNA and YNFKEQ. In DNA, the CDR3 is TGTGCCAGCAGCCAACGCGACAGGGTCAACACTGAAGCTTTCTTT. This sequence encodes CASSQRDRVNTEAFF.

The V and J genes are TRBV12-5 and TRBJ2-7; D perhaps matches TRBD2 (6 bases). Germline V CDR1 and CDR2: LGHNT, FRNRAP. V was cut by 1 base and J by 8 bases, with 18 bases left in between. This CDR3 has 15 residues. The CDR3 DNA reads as TGTGCTAGTGGTTTGGGTGTAGACGGGAGCTTGAAGCAGTACTTC. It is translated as CASGLGVDGSLKQYF. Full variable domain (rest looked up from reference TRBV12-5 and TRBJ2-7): DARVTQTPRHKVTEMGQEVTMRCQPILGHNTVFWYRQTMMQGLELLAYFRNRAPLDDSGMPKDRFSAEMPDATLATLKIQPSEPRDSAVYFCASGLGVDGSLKQYFGPGTRLTVT.

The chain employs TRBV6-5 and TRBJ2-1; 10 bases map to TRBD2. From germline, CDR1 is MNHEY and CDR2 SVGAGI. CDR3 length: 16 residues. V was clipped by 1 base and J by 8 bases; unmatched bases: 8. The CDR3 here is CASSYWTGTSVDEQFF. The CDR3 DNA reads TGTGCCAGCAGTTACTGGACCGGGACTAGCGTAGATGAGCAGTTCTTC.

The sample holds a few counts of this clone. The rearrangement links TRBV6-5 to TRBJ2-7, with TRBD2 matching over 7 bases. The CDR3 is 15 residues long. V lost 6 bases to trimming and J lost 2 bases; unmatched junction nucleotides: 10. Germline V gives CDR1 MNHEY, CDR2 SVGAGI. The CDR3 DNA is TGTGCCAGCAGCGGGACTACTGTAAACCCCTACGAGCAGTACTTC. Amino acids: CASSGTTVNPYEQYF.